This T cell receptor (beta chain) was identified in a study of molecular identifiers for immune sequencing clone quantification. TCRdb reanalysed the PCR reads using MiXCR and keeps one entry per CDR3 protein. The sample lists 60,000 to 75,000 distinct CDR3 sequences; about 19% were seen once. V dropped 5 bases and J dropped 4 bases, with 15 bases sitting between them. Germline loops: CDR1 SEHNR, CDR2 FQNEAQ (reference sequence). CDR3 length equals 15 residues. This clonotype was counted a few times. V usage is TRBV7-9 and J usage is TRBJ2-1; D gene unclear. This TCR came from a human donor in good health. Some libraries in this study had Jurkat cell RNA spiked in. What was sequenced was naive CD8+ T cells from blood, with Jurkat cell RNA spiked in. Subset indicated: FACS-sorted CD8+CD4-CCR7+CD45RA+ naive T cells. The CDR3 nucleotides are TGTGCCAGCAGCCCCCAAGGACCATTATACAATGAGCAGTTCTTC. Translating it yields CASSPQGPLYNEQFF. The full variable domain, with the rest looked up from reference TRBV7-9 and TRBJ2-1, is DTGVSQNPRHKITKRGQNVTFRCDPISEHNRLYWYRQTLGQGPEFLTYFQNEAQLEKSRLLSDRFSAERPKGSFSTLEIQRTEQGDSAMYLCASSPQGPLYNEQFFGPGTRLTVL.